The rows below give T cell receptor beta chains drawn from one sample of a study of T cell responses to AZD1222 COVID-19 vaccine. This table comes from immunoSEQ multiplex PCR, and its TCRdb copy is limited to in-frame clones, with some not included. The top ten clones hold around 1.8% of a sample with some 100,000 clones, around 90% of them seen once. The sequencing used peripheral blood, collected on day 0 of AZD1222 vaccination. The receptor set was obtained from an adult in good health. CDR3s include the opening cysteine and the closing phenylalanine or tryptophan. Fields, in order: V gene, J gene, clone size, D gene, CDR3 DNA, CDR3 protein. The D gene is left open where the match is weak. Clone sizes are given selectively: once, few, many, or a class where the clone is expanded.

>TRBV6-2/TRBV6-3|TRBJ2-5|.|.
TGTGCCAGCAGTTATTATTCGAAGCCAGGGAGCGGGGAGACCCAGTACTTC
CASSYYSKPGSGETQYF
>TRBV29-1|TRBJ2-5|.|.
TGCAGCGTTGAATATCACGGGTTAGAGACCCAGTACTTC
CSVEYHGLETQYF
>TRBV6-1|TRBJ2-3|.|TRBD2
TGTGCCAGCCGGGAGGGAAGCACAGATACGCAGTATTTT
CASREGSTDTQYF
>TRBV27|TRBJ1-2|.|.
TGTGCCAGCAGTTTCCGGCAGGGGAGCCATGGCTACACCTTC
CASSFRQGSHGYTF
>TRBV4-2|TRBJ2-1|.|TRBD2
TGTGCCAGCAGCCAAGTTAGGGGGACTAGCGGGAGGGGTGAGCAGTTCTTC
CASSQVRGTSGRGEQFF
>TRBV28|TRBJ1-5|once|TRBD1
TGTGCCAGCAGTTTACGGGACAGGGGTTTAAAACCCCAGCATTTT
CASSLRDRGLKPQHF
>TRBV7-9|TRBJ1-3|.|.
TGTGCCAGCAGTTCCCTCATCTCTGGAAACACCATATATTTT
CASSSLISGNTIYF
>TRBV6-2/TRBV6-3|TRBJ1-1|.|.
TGTGCCAGCAGTCAGGCCCAGACCATGAACACTGAAGCTTTCTTT
CASSQAQTMNTEAFF
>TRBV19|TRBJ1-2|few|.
TGTGCCAGTAGTAAGTGGACCCCAAACTATGGCTACACCTTC
CASSKWTPNYGYTF
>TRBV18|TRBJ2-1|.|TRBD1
TGTGCCAGCTCATCGGACAGGGGCGCCTACAATGAGCAGTTCTTC
CASSSDRGAYNEQFF
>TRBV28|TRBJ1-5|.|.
TGTGGCAGTACATCCGAGTGGAACCCTGGACAGCATTTT
CGSTSEWNPGQHF
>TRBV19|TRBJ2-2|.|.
TGTGCCAGTAGTACTGGACCTTACACCGGGGAGCTGTTTTTT
CASSTGPYTGELFF
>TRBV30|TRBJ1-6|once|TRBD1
TGTGCCTGGGAGACGGGACAGCCACCCCTCCACTTT
CAWETGQPPLHF
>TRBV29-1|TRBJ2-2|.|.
TGCAGCGTGAGAGGGGTGAACACCGGGGAGCTGTTTTTT
CSVRGVNTGELFF
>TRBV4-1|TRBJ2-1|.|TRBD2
TGCGCCAGCAGCCCGAGAGCCACTAGCGGGGGCTACAATGAGCAGTTCTTC
CASSPRATSGGYNEQFF
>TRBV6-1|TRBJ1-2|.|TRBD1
TGTGCCAGCAGTGAACGGACAGGGGGCCATGGCTACACCTTC
CASSERTGGHGYTF
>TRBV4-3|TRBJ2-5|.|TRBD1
TGCGCCAGCAGCCAAGATGTCGGGACAGGGTCGTTTAGGGAGACCCAGTACTTC
CASSQDVGTGSFRETQYF
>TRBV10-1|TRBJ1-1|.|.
TGCGCCAGCAGTGTTGGACAAAACACTGAAGCTTTCTTT
CASSVGQNTEAFF
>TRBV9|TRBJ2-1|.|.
TGTGCCAGCAGCGTAGGGACTACTGAATACAATGAGCAGTTCTTC
CASSVGTTEYNEQFF
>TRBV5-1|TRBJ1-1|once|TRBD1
TGCGCCAGCAGCTTACAGGGGAGGAACACTGAAGCTTTCTTT
CASSLQGRNTEAFF
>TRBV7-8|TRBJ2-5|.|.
TGTGCCAGCAGCTTAGGCGGGACGGAAGAGACCCAGTACTTC
CASSLGGTEETQYF
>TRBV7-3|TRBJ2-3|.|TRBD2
TGTGCCAGCAGCTTCGGACTAGCGGGGGGTGAGACGCAGTATTTT
CASSFGLAGGETQYF
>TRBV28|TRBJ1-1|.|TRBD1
TGTGCCAGCAGTCCTACGGACAGGGTACGAACTGAAGCTTTCTTT
CASSPTDRVRTEAFF
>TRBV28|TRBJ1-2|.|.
TGTGCCAGCACCCTGGCCGGCTATGGCTACACCTTC
CASTLAGYGYTF
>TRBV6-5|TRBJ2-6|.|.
TGTGCCAGCAGTTACTCGAAGGGCGACGGGGCCAACGTCCTGACTTTC
CASSYSKGDGANVLTF
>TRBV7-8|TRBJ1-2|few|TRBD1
TGTGCCAGCAGCTCGCAACAGGGGGTGGGTGGCTACACCTTC
CASSSQQGVGGYTF
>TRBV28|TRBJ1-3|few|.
TGTGCCAGCAGTTTTCCTGGAAACACCATATATTTT
CASSFPGNTIYF
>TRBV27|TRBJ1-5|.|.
TGTGCCAGCAGTTCTACAGGAAAGGGGATACAGCCCCAGCATTTT
CASSSTGKGIQPQHF